The 2 T cell receptor beta chains reported below all come from one sample, sequenced in a study of CD8 T cells in Susac syndrome (dated by TCRdb to between 2018 and 2021). The library was built by means of the immunoSEQ multiplex PCR assay. RNA was extracted using the RNeasy kit, and about 0.45 to 1 ug of the RNA was reverse transcribed with random hexamers. TCRdb passed the public sequencing reads through fastp at Q25 and MiXCR, retaining productive beta sequences. Merged by CDR3 protein, the rows form single entries marked with the most common genes and DNA. For this sample the table gives under 150,000 distinct CDR3 sequences, of which just under 95% were detected only once. The ten biggest clones cover around 0.15% of the sample. The material sequenced was CD4+ T cells from PBMCs. All receptors derive from a human donor with Susac syndrome.

The chain is built from TRBV6-5 and TRBJ2-3; D unclear. The V and J ends lost 4 bases and 5 bases respectively, with 13 bases between them. Germline lookup yields CDR1 MNHEY and CDR2 SVGAGI. The CDR3 is 14 residues long. In DNA, the CDR3 is TGTGCCAGCAGTTCCAGCCGGGCACGAGATACGCAGTATTTT. The encoded protein is CASSSSRARDTQYF.

The rearrangement joins TRBV20-1 to TRBJ2-1; 8 bases are a match to TRBD2. V gave up 7 bases and J gave up 3 bases; unmatched junction bases: 14. This CDR3 is 16 amino acids long. Germline CDR1 is DFQATT and CDR2 is SNEGSKA (reference sequence). CDR3 nucleotide sequence: TGCAGTGTTATGCGGGACTCCAGCGGGAGCTACAATGAGCAGTTCTTC. Protein product: CSVMRDSSGSYNEQFF.